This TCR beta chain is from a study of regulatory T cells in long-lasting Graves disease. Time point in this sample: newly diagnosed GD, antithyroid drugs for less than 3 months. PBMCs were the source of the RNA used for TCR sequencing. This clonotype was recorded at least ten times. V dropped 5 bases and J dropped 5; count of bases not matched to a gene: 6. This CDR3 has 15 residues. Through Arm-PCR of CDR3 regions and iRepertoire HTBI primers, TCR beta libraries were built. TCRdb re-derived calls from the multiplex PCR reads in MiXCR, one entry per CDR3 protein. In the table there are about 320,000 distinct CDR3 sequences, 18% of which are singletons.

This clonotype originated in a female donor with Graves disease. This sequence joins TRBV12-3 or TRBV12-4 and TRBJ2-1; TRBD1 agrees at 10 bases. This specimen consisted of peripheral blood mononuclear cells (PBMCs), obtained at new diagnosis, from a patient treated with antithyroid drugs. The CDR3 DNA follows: TGTGCCAGCAGTCTGGGGACAGGGGCCCACAATGAGCAGTTCTTC. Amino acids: CASSLGTGAHNEQFF.